These 8 T cell receptor beta chains were sequenced from one sample in a study of blood T cells in healthy people across ages. It was with a sample-barcoded 5' primer and a J-beta primer mix that a second PCR of about 6 to 12 cycles was run. One entry per CDR3 protein results from TCRdb running MiXCR on the 5' RACE reads. The sample has about 930,000 distinct CDR3 sequences, almost 30% seen once. The same sample was also studied in work on T cells of mothers and their children.

Material for sequencing was blood. The receptors were sampled from a woman between 40 and 55 years old in good health.

The chain recombines TRBV7-2 with TRBJ2-1; D is perhaps TRBD1 (5 bases). The CDR3 consists of 14 residues. The V end was cut by 5 bases, the J end by 8 bases, with 16 bases between. CDR1 SGHTA and CDR2 FQGNSA come from the germline V gene. CDR3 DNA sequence: TGTGCCAGCAGCCGACAGCCGATGCCTGATGAGCAGTTCTTC. Amino acid sequence: CASSRQPMPDEQFF.

This clonotype was counted ten times or more. The CDR3 nucleotides are TGTGCCAGCAGTACAGCAGACAGGGGGCAGTGGGAGCAGTACTTC. Translating gives CASSTADRGQWEQYF. The chain has TRBV28 and TRBJ2-7; 10 positions agree with TRBD1. V was pared by 5 bases and J by 7 bases, with 11 bases of the junction left unmatched. Germline V gives CDR1 MDHEN, CDR2 SYDVKM. This CDR3 spans 15 amino acids.

CDR3: CASSLERLPSTDTQYF. As DNA, the CDR3 is TGTGCCAGCAGCTTAGAACGGCTCCCCAGCACAGATACGCAGTATTTT. This chain uses TRBV7-8 with TRBJ2-3, with D uncertain. CDR3 size: 16 residues. Trimming took off 1 base at V and 0 bases at J, with 11 bases between the two ends. Germline assignment: CDR1 SGHVS and CDR2 FQNEAQ.

This clonotype has only a few counts. This chain links TRBV11-2 with TRBJ1-1; D ambiguous. The CDR3 has 15 residues. V gave up 4 bases and J gave up 5 bases, with 17 bases separating them. Per germline, CDR1 SGHAT and CDR2 FQNNGV. CDR3 sequence reads: CASSSPKTLYTEAFF. Here the CDR3 DNA reads TGTGCCAGCAGCTCGCCGAAGACTCTATATACTGAAGCTTTCTTT.

The J gene is TRBJ2-5, the V gene TRBV2; TRBD2 matches 8 bases. Unmatched junction bases numbered 5, after V lost 5 bases and J lost 3 bases. Germline assignment: CDR1 SNHLY and CDR2 FYNNEI. The CDR3 length is 14 residues. The CDR3 here is CASSPRLAKETQYF. CDR3 coding DNA: TGTGCCAGCAGTCCCCGACTAGCGAAAGAGACCCAGTACTTC.

This clonotype was seen a single time. One end of the junction fails to match germline, which may point to a read error. The rearrangement uses TRBV5-1 and TRBJ2-4; D unclear. The CDR3 has 16 residues. CDR1 SGHRS and CDR2 YFSETQ come from the germline V gene. CDR3 amino acids: CAGSLATSLAKNIQYF. The CDR3 nucleotides are TGCGCCGGCAGCTTGGCCACGTCTTTAGCCAAGAACATTCAGTACTTC.

To note about this clonotype: A read error is possible here, since a much larger clone lies one base away. The rearrangement links TRBV5-5 to TRBJ1-6, with 7 bases that match TRBD1. Germline CDR1 SGHKS, CDR2 YYEKEE (reference sequence). The ends lost 2 bases at V and 7 bases at J; junction bases unmatched: 6. The CDR3 consists of 15 residues. The CDR3 here is CASSLEGTVNSPLHF. As DNA, the CDR3 is TGTGCCAGCAGCTTAGAGGGGACAGTCAATTCACCCCTCCACTTT.

This clonotype was observed a handful of times. The rearrangement uses TRBV12-3 or TRBV12-4 and TRBJ2-3, with TRBD2 identical over 7 bases. The CDR3 length is 16 residues. Trimming cost V 4 bases and J 3 bases; bases outside gene matches: 10. CDR3 DNA sequence: TGTGCCAGCAGTTGGCACTGGGGGGGAGCGACAGATACGCAGTATTTT. This sequence encodes CASSWHWGGATDTQYF.